The source of this T cell receptor beta chain is a study of OX40 agonist ivuxolimab in advanced cancers. In the study overall: It was ivuxolimab, an agonistic anti-OX40 (CD134) antibody, that patients were treated with.

Systemic immunosuppression or autoimmune disease history was grounds to exclude patients. CDR1 is SGHTA and CDR2 is FQGTGA in the germline V gene. The CDR3 contains 15 residues. Deletions cut 1 base from V and 2 bases from J, with 11 bases between. Repertoires were generated with immunoSEQ multiplex PCR, while TCRdb's copy carries only in-frame clones and drops some. The table has about 98,000 clones, 75% to 90% seen once. The chain couples TRBV7-3 to TRBJ2-5; weak D call: TRBD2 (6 bases). The sequenced sample was CD4+ or CD8+ T cells sorted from blood, obtained in a trial of the OX40 agonist ivuxolimab. The source is an adult with an advanced solid tumor such as melanoma, head and neck, liver or kidney cancer. CDR3 residues: CASSLMGGKQETQYF. The CDR3 DNA follows: TGTGCCAGCAGCTTAATGGGCGGGAAGCAAGAGACCCAGTACTTC.